The 3 T cell receptor beta chains in this list originate from one sample, sequenced in a study of blood T cell repertoires in COVID-19. Profiled with immunoSEQ multiplex PCR; TCRdb holds only in-frame clones, not every one. Among about 300,000 clones listed, about nine tenths were seen once. The sequenced material came from peripheral blood. Receptor source: a woman under 40 with COVID-19, enrolled during active disease.

This chain uses TRBV2 with TRBJ2-7, with D possibly matching TRBD2 (6 bases). V was shortened by 5 bases and J by 4 bases, with 15 bases between the two germline ends. The germline V gene encodes CDR1 SNHLY and CDR2 FYNNEI. This CDR3 spans 14 amino acids. The CDR3 DNA follows: TGTGCCAGCAGTCCTGTCGGGGCGGGATACGAGCAGTACGTC. Translation: CASSPVGAGYEQYV.

The CDR3 protein is CASSEQLLSEQFF. CDR3 DNA: TGTGCCAGCAGTGAACAACTCCTCTCTGAGCAGTTCTTC. The V and J genes are TRBV2 and TRBJ2-1, with D unclear. Trimming stripped 2 bases from V and 9 bases from J, with 11 bases between. Germline V lookup: CDR1 SNHLY, CDR2 FYNNEI. CDR3 length equals 13 residues.

J is TRBJ1-1 and V is TRBV10-3; D is possibly TRBD1 (5 bases). The CDR3 consists of 13 residues. Deletions cut 4 bases from V and 7 bases from J, with 13 bases between. CDR1 ENHRY and CDR2 SYGVKD come from the germline V gene. The CDR3 nucleotides are TGTGCCATCAGTGTGGGGGGATCCGATGAAGCTTTCTTT. It is translated as CAISVGGSDEAFF.